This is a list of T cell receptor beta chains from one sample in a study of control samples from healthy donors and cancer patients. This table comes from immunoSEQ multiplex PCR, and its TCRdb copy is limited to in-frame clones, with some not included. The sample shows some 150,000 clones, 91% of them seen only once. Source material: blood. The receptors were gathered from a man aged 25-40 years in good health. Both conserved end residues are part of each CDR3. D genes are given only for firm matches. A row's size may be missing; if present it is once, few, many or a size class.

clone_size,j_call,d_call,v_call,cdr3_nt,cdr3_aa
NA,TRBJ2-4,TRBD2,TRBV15,TGTGCCACCAGCACGCCGGGGGGGGCCGCCAAAAACATTCAGTACTTC,CATSTPGGAAKNIQYF
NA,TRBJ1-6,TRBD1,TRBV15,TGTGCCACCAGCAGAGACCCGGACAGGGGCAATTCACCCCTCCACTTT,CATSRDPDRGNSPLHF
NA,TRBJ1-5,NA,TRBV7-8,TGTGCCAGCAGCTTTCAGGGAGATCAGCCCCAGCATTTT,CASSFQGDQPQHF
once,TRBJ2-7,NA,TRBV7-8,TGTGCCAGCAGCTCGGTAGACGACGAGCAGTACTTC,CASSSVDDEQYF
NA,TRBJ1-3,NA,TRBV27,TGTGCCAGCAGTCAAGGGACTGGAAACACCATATATTTT,CASSQGTGNTIYF
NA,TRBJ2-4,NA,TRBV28,TGTGCCAGCAGTTTATTCTCAGGGAGGTCGGACATTCAGTACTTC,CASSLFSGRSDIQYF
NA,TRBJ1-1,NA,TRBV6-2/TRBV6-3,TGTGCCAGCAGTTATGGGGGGTACACTGAAGCTTTCTTT,CASSYGGYTEAFF
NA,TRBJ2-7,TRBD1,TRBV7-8,TGTGCCAGCACCCCCCTCGGCACCGGGACAGACTACGAGCAGTACTTC,CASTPLGTGTDYEQYF
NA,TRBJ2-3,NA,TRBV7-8,TGTGCCAGCAGCCCAACGGGCGAAGCGCAGTATTTT,CASSPTGEAQYF
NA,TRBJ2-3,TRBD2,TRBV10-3,TGTGCCATTAGGCGCAGGGAGGGAGCGGGGGGTGAAAACACAGATACGCAGTATTTT,CAIRRREGAGGENTDTQYF